These 27 T cell receptor beta chains originate from one sample sequenced in a study of CD8+ T cells in alopecia areata. After isolation, RNA underwent reverse transcription to generate cDNA as the sequencing template. Sequencing used immunoSEQ multiplex PCR; TCRdb keeps in-frame clones, though not all of them. The sample has 100,000 to 130,000 clones, around 84% seen once. Sample treatment: oral pan-JAK inhibitor, 5-10 mg twice daily. The source material was CD8+ T cells sorted from blood, sampled at week 24, from a patient treated with tofacitinib. The receptors derive from a human donor with alopecia areata.

The rearrangement links TRBV14 to TRBJ1-4; 9 bases agree with TRBD1. The CDR3 covers 16 residues. After removal of 1 base from V and 0 bases from J, the junction contained 0 bases not matched to a gene. In germline, CDR1 is SGHDN, CDR2 FVKESK. The CDR3 loop is CASSQGDRATNEKLFF. In DNA form, the CDR3 reads TGTGCCAGCAGCCAAGGGGACAGGGCAACTAATGAAAAACTGTTTTTT. The whole variable domain, filled in from reference TRBV14 and TRBJ1-4, reads EAGVTQFPSHSVIEKGQTVTLRCDPISGHDNLYWYRRVMGKEIKFLLHFVKESKQDESGMPNNRFLAERTGGTYSTLKVQPAELEDSGVYFCASSQGDRATNEKLFFGSGTQLSVL.

The chain uses TRBV30 and TRBJ2-2, with a possible D match to TRBD1 (6 bases). Trimming shortened V by 2 bases and J by 2 bases, and 12 bases separated the two germline ends. The CDR3 extends over 15 amino acids. The germline CDR1 and CDR2 sequences are GTSNPN and SVGIG (reference sequence). In nucleotides, the CDR3 is TGTGCCTGGAGTCGAGGACAGATTAACACCGGGGAGCTGTTTTTT. Amino acid sequence: CAWSRGQINTGELFF.

The V and J genes are TRBV5-6 and TRBJ1-5; 9 bases align to TRBD1. The CDR3 runs to 16 residues. Trimming at V came to 1 base and at J to 5 bases, leaving 7 bases not matched to a gene. Germline CDR1 is SGHDT and CDR2 is YYEEEE. CDR3 in amino acids: CASSLSRQGGYQPQHF. Here the CDR3 DNA reads TGTGCCAGCAGCTTGTCGAGACAGGGGGGTTATCAGCCCCAGCATTTT.

The genes are TRBV29-1 and TRBJ2-5; 8 positions match TRBD1. The end of the DNA fits TRBJ2-7 better, so the J call may be wrong. CDR1 and CDR2 (germline): SQVTM, ANQGSEA. The length of the CDR3 is 15 residues. CDR3: CSVEATGGFAYEQYF. The CDR3 nucleotides read TGCAGCGTTGAAGCAACAGGGGGATTCGCCTACGAGCAGTACTTC.

The genes are TRBV7-8 and TRBJ2-2, with D tentatively TRBD1 or TRBD2 (5 bases each). V was pared by 3 bases and J by 2 bases, with 10 bases between. Germline assignment: CDR1 SGHVS and CDR2 FQNEAQ. The CDR3 extends over 15 amino acids. CDR3 nucleotides: TGTGCCAGCAGCTTGGGACGGATCAACACCGGGGAGCTGTTTTTT. Amino acid sequence: CASSLGRINTGELFF.

This clone was counted once. V and J are TRBV5-4 and TRBJ2-7; 7 bases line up with TRBD1. The CDR3 is 13 residues long. Germline trimming cut 4 bases from V and 2 bases from J; bases unmatched to any gene: 3. Germline CDR1 reads SGHNT; CDR2 reads YYREEE (reference sequence). CDR3 bases: TGTGCCAGCAGCCAGGGACAGACCTACGAGCAGTACTTC. This codes for CASSQGQTYEQYF.

This clone was counted a single time. This rearrangement joins TRBV7-2 to TRBJ2-7, with 7 bases identical to TRBD2. This CDR3 region has 17 residues. Trimming at V came to 5 bases and at J to 0 bases, leaving 13 bases not matched to a gene. Germline-derived CDR1 and CDR2 are SGHTA and FQGNSA. CDR3 nucleotides: TGTGCCAGCAGCCCAGGGTGGGGGACTACAATCTCCTACGAGCAGTACTTC. Translating gives CASSPGWGTTISYEQYF.

This chain connects TRBV7-6 to TRBJ2-1; weak D call: TRBD2 (5 bases). Deletions cut 5 bases from V and 5 bases from J, with 13 bases between. This CDR3 has 14 residues. Germline loops: CDR1 SGHVS, CDR2 FNYEAQ. CDR3 nucleotides: TGTGCCAGCAGCCCCTGGGAGACGAACAATGAGCAGTTCTTC. It specifies CASSPWETNNEQFF.

This chain joins TRBV15 and TRBJ1-5, with unresolved D. The CDR3 contains 16 residues. The germline V gene encodes CDR1 LNHNV and CDR2 YYDKDF (reference sequence). Trimming took 5 bases from V and 6 from J, leaving 20 bases between them. In nucleotides, the CDR3 is TGTGCCACCAGCGGAGTAAGGACGGCGCTAGGTCAGCCCCAGCATTTT. It codes for CATSGVRTALGQPQHF.

The CDR3 nucleotides read TGTGCCAGCAGCAAAGATTGGCAGGGTAAAAAGACCCAGTACTTC. Translation: CASSKDWQGKKTQYF. The chain carries TRBV21-1 and TRBJ2-5; TRBD1 is the table's D call and was not checked against the DNA. TRBV21-1 counts as a pseudogene. This CDR3 spans 15 amino acids.

The chain employs TRBV30 and TRBJ2-7; 7 nucleotides align to TRBD1. CDR3 length: 16 amino acids. Germline CDR1 is GTSNPN and CDR2 is SVGIG (reference sequence). Germline trimming cut 3 bases from V and 3 bases from J; bases unmatched to any gene: 14. This CDR3 reads CAWSLPGQEPLYEQYF. CDR3 in DNA: TGTGCCTGGAGCTTACCCGGACAGGAACCTCTCTACGAGCAGTACTTC. Variable domain in full (rest from reference TRBV30 and TRBJ2-7): SQTIHQWPATLVQPVGSPLSLECTVEGTSNPNLYWYRQAAGRGLQLLFYSVGIGQISSEVPQNLSASRPQDRQFILSSKKLLLSDSGFYLCAWSLPGQEPLYEQYFGPGTRLTVT.

The chain is built from TRBV29-1 and TRBJ2-5; 12 bases match TRBD2. Germline V gene lookup returns CDR1 SQVTM and CDR2 ANQGSEA. Germline trimming cut 7 bases from V and 4 bases from J; bases unmatched to any gene: 10. The CDR3 has 15 amino acids. In DNA, the CDR3 is TGCAGCGCCCTGGGGCTAGCGGGGGGGAGAGAGACCCAGTACTTC. Amino acids: CSALGLAGGRETQYF.

J is TRBJ2-2 and V is TRBV6-6; 9 bases line up with TRBD1. With 10 bases clipped from V and 5 bases from J, the junction kept 11 bases outside the gene matches. The CDR3 extends over 15 amino acids. Germline V CDR1 and CDR2: MNHNY, SVGAGI (reference sequence). CDR3 region: CATTKGTGSTGELFF. Here the CDR3 DNA reads TGTGCCACGACAAAGGGGACAGGGTCAACCGGGGAGCTGTTTTTT.

The V and J genes are TRBV28 and TRBJ2-1; 7 nucleotides align to TRBD1. CDR3 length: 14 residues. Germline V gene data show CDR1 as MDHEN and CDR2 as SYDVKM. The V and J ends lost 6 bases and 5 bases, in that order; junction bases with no gene match: 7. The CDR3 sequence is CASSPGQIHNEQFF. The CDR3 nucleotides are TGTGCCAGCAGCCCGGGACAGATACACAATGAGCAGTTCTTC.

The V call is TRBV5-1, the J call TRBJ2-1; D unclear. The V gene lost 1 base and the J gene lost 5 bases, with 4 bases spanning the gap. Germline V lookup: CDR1 SGHRS, CDR2 YFSETQ. The CDR3 contains 12 residues. The DNA of the CDR3 is TGCGCCAGCAGCTTGCCGAACAATGAGCAGTTCTTC. This encodes CASSLPNNEQFF. The full variable domain, with the rest looked up from reference TRBV5-1 and TRBJ2-1, is KAGVTQTPRYLIKTRGQQVTLSCSPISGHRSVSWYQQTPGQGLQFLFEYFSETQRNKGNFPGRFSGRQFSNSRSEMNVSTLELGDSALYLCASSLPNNEQFFGPGTRLTVL.

The CDR3 here is CASSVAWGELFF. The CDR3 DNA follows: TGTGCCAGCAGCGTAGCTTGGGGGGAGCTGTTTTTT. The J gene is TRBJ2-2, the V gene TRBV9; D is uncertain. The CDR3 runs to 12 residues. V gave up 0 bases and J gave up 8 bases, with 5 bases separating them. Germline CDR1 reads SGDLS; CDR2 reads YYNGEE. Complete variable domain (other parts from reference TRBV9 and TRBJ2-2): DSGVTQTPKHLITATGQRVTLRCSPRSGDLSVYWYQQSLDQGLQFLIQYYNGEERAKGNILERFSAQQFPDLHSELNLSSLELGDSALYFCASSVAWGELFFGEGSRLTVL.

This clone has more than one count but fewer than ten. The chain employs TRBV7-9 and TRBJ1-2, with D possibly being TRBD1 (5 bases). Germline CDR1 reads SEHNR; CDR2 reads FQNEAQ (reference sequence). This CDR3 is 15 amino acids long. The germline V and J ends were trimmed by 5 bases and 8 bases, with 21 bases remaining between them. This CDR3 reads CASSPPGAGRLGYTF. CDR3 coding DNA: TGTGCCAGCAGCCCTCCCGGGGCAGGGCGCTTGGGCTACACCTTC.

The rearrangement links TRBV19 to TRBJ2-7; 7 nucleotides agree with TRBD1. The V and J ends lost 1 base and 2 bases, in that order; junction bases with no gene match: 5. Germline loops: CDR1 LNHDA, CDR2 SQIVND (reference sequence). The CDR3 length is 15 residues. DNA of the CDR3: TGTGCCAGTAGTATAGTGGCAGGGGGAACCTACGAGCAGTACTTC. This codes for CASSIVAGGTYEQYF.

This clone was seen once. The CDR3 spells CASSRGQAPSDTQYF. CDR3 nucleotides: TGTGCCAGCAGCCGGGGACAGGCACCCTCGGATACGCAGTATTTT. J is TRBJ2-3 and V is TRBV7-8; 8 bases align to TRBD1. CDR3 length: 15 amino acids. Germline V gene lookup returns CDR1 SGHVS and CDR2 FQNEAQ. V gave up 5 bases and J gave up 6 bases; unmatched junction bases: 10.

This clone was observed a few times. The rearrangement uses TRBV10-2 and TRBJ2-1; no definite D call. Germline values: CDR1 WSHSY, CDR2 SAAADI. Trimming left V 3 bases short and J 15 bases short, with 15 bases between. This CDR3 is built from 12 residues. Written as DNA, the CDR3 is TGCGCCAGCAGTGACTCCAGAGTATTGCCGTTCTTC. It yields the protein CASSDSRVLPFF.

This chain links TRBV5-1 with TRBJ2-7; 8 nucleotides match TRBD1. Germline V gene lookup returns CDR1 SGHRS and CDR2 YFSETQ. This CDR3 region has 16 residues. Trimming cost V 0 bases and J 3 bases; bases outside gene matches: 8. The CDR3 sequence is CASSLGPRDRSYEQYF. In nucleotides, the CDR3 is TGCGCCAGCAGCTTGGGACCCCGGGACAGGAGCTACGAGCAGTACTTC.

V usage is TRBV4-1 and J usage is TRBJ1-5; D might be TRBD1 (6 bases). Germline CDR1 and CDR2: MGHRA and YSYEKL. V dropped 3 bases and J dropped 5 bases, with 14 bases sitting between them. The CDR3 has 15 amino acids. As DNA, the CDR3 is TGCGCCAGCAGCCATACCACAGGGTATGATCAGCCCCAGCATTTT. Encoded protein: CASSHTTGYDQPQHF.

V and J are TRBV11-2 and TRBJ2-3; 12 bases agree with TRBD2. Trimming cost V 5 bases and J 6 bases; bases outside gene matches: 12. CDR1 is SGHAT, CDR2 FQNNGV, per germline. This CDR3 is built from 17 residues. DNA of the CDR3: TGTGCCAGCAGCGCGTCGTCTAGCGGGGGGGACAGGGATACGCAGTATTTT. This sequence encodes CASSASSSGGDRDTQYF.

V usage is TRBV6-5 and J usage is TRBJ1-4, with a weak D call TRBD1 (5 bases). This CDR3 contains 14 residues. Germline CDR1 MNHEY, CDR2 SVGAGI. V lost 2 bases to trimming and J lost 10 bases, with 14 bases between them. The CDR3 nucleotides are TGTGCCAGCAGTTACGAAGCCTCGGGGGGAAAACTGTTTTTT. It is translated as CASSYEASGGKLFF.

The chain has TRBV9 and TRBJ2-6, with 8 positions matching TRBD2. The trim removed 3 bases at V and 2 bases at J, leaving 7 bases unmatched. Germline V gives CDR1 SGDLS, CDR2 YYNGEE. The CDR3 covers 17 residues. CDR3 sequence reads: CASSAAGGITGANVLTF. The CDR3 nucleotides read TGTGCCAGCAGCGCCGCGGGGGGCATTACTGGGGCCAACGTCCTGACTTTC. Using reference TRBV9 and TRBJ2-6 for the parts outside the CDR3, the full variable domain is DSGVTQTPKHLITATGQRVTLRCSPRSGDLSVYWYQQSLDQGLQFLIQYYNGEERAKGNILERFSAQQFPDLHSELNLSSLELGDSALYFCASSAAGGITGANVLTFGAGSRLTVL.

The genes are TRBV7-9 and TRBJ1-3; 7 bases map to TRBD1. V lost 3 bases to trimming and J lost 0 bases; unmatched junction nucleotides: 8. Germline CDR1 SEHNR, CDR2 FQNEAQ (reference sequence). This CDR3 is 17 amino acids long. CDR3 amino acids: CASSFLPGDSSGNTIYF. CDR3 DNA: TGTGCCAGCAGCTTTCTTCCCGGGGACAGCTCTGGAAACACCATATATTTT.

The V call is TRBV9, the J call TRBJ1-5, with 9 bases that match TRBD1. From germline, CDR1 is SGDLS and CDR2 YYNGEE. There are 15 residues in the CDR3. The junction had 8 bases not matched to a gene; V was cut back by 5 bases and J by 5 bases. This CDR3 is CASRTGTGYDQPQHF. Here the CDR3 DNA reads TGTGCCAGCAGAACCGGGACAGGGTACGATCAGCCCCAGCATTTT.